Listed below are T cell receptor beta chains from one sample, sequenced in a study of CD8+ T cells in alopecia areata. Only in-frame clones appear in the TCRdb table, and some are missing; sequencing was by immunoSEQ multiplex PCR. This table holds approximately 200,000 clones, 55% to 70% found once. Sequencing used CD4+ T cells sorted from blood, obtained at week 24, from a patient treated with tofacitinib. Source of these receptors: a human donor with alopecia areata. CDR3s include the opening cysteine and the closing phenylalanine or tryptophan. The D gene is left open where the match is weak. Clone size is given for some rows only: seen once, a few or many times, or a class if the clone is expanded.

V gene	clone size	J gene	D gene	CDR3 DNA	CDR3 protein
TRBV7-2	few	TRBJ2-1	-	TGTGCCAGCAGCTTAGCTAGTTACAATGAGCAGTTCTTC	CASSLASYNEQFF
TRBV6-5	-	TRBJ2-7	TRBD1	TGTGCCAGCAGTTACTCGATAAGGACAGGACCCCTCCACTTC	CASSYSIRTGPLHF
TRBV7-9	-	TRBJ2-3	-	TGTGCCAGCAGGCGGGACTCCGCAGATACGCAGTATTTT	CASRRDSADTQYF
TRBV2	-	TRBJ2-7	TRBD2	TGTGCCAGCAGGGCCGGGACTAGCTCCTACGAGCAGTACTTC	CASRAGTSSYEQYF
TRBV28	-	TRBJ2-4	-	TGTGCCAGCAGTCCCCTTCCCGGGGCGACCAAAAACATTCAGTACTTC	CASSPLPGATKNIQYF
TRBV30	-	TRBJ2-7	TRBD1	TGTGCCTGGGCGACAGGGGATGTGAGCGAGCAGTACTTC	CAWATGDVSEQYF
TRBV5-1	few	TRBJ2-2	TRBD2	TGCGCCAGCAGCGTTGGTCGGGGGGACACCGGGGAGCTGTTTTTT	CASSVGRGDTGELFF
TRBV19	-	TRBJ2-1	TRBD1	TGTGCCAGTACCAAGACAGGGGGCAATGAGCAGTTCTTC	CASTKTGGNEQFF
TRBV4-1	-	TRBJ1-5	TRBD1	TGCGCCAGCAGCCACCCCGCCAAGAGACAGGGTGATCAGCCCCAGCATTTT	CASSHPAKRQGDQPQHF
TRBV30	once	TRBJ1-5	-	TGTGCCTGGAGTGACAGGGTTAATCAGCCCCAGCATTTT	CAWSDRVNQPQHF
TRBV30	-	TRBJ1-5	-	TGTGCCTGGAGTGTAGGAGGGTTGCAGCCCCAGCATTTT	CAWSVGGLQPQHF
TRBV5-1	-	TRBJ1-6	-	TGCGCCAGCAGCTTGGATATCGGGCAGACAAATTCACCCCTCCACTTT	CASSLDIGQTNSPLHF
TRBV15	once	TRBJ2-2	TRBD1	TGTGCCACCAGCAGACCTTTGACAGGGGTGAACACCGGGGAGCTGTTTTTT	CATSRPLTGVNTGELFF
TRBV4-3	many	TRBJ2-1	-	TGCGCCAGCAGCCAAGATCTGGGGGGATCGTACAATGAGCAGTTCTTC	CASSQDLGGSYNEQFF
TRBV14	-	TRBJ2-5	TRBD2	TGTGCCAGCAGCCAGGGACTAGCGGGAGTGGAGACCCAGTACTTC	CASSQGLAGVETQYF
TRBV4-2	-	TRBJ1-6	TRBD1	TGTGCCAGCAGCCAACAGGGACAGGGAGTCTTTAATTCACCCCTCCACTTT	CASSQQGQGVFNSPLHF
TRBV5-4	-	TRBJ2-3	TRBD2	TGTGCCAGCAGCGGGACTACCCCGACAGATACGCAGTATTTT	CASSGTTPTDTQYF
TRBV30	few	TRBJ2-7	TRBD1	TGTGCCTGGTACAGGGGCTACGAGCAGTACTTC	CAWYRGYEQYF
TRBV7-8	-	TRBJ2-5	-	TGTGCCAGCAGCAACAGACCTGGAGAGACCCAGTACTTC	CASSNRPGETQYF
TRBV7-9	few	TRBJ2-7	TRBD2	TGTGCCAGCAGCCATACTAGCGGGGGGACCTACGAGCAGTACTTC	CASSHTSGGTYEQYF
TRBV20-1	-	TRBJ1-1	-	TGCAGTGCTAGAGGTGCGCCTTCCCCCCTCTTT	CSARGAPSPLF
TRBV5-6	once	TRBJ2-4	-	TGTGCCAGCAGCTTTTTTTCCACCAAAAACATTCAGTACTTC	CASSFFSTKNIQYF
TRBV29-1	few	TRBJ2-7	TRBD2	TGCAGCGTTGTTAAGGCGGGGGGGAGCTCCTACGAGCAGTACTTC	CSVVKAGGSSYEQYF
TRBV7-9	few	TRBJ1-2	-	TGTGCCAGCAGCTTATACTTTGAGAGGTCGGGCTACACCTTC	CASSLYFERSGYTF
TRBV7-2	-	TRBJ2-7	TRBD2	TGTGCCAGCAGCTTATCTCTAAGCGGGGGGGTATACGAGCAGTACTTC	CASSLSLSGGVYEQYF
TRBV9	-	TRBJ1-2	TRBD1	TGTGCCAGCAGCCCCTGGACCCCCGACAGGGGAGGCTACACCTTC	CASSPWTPDRGGYTF